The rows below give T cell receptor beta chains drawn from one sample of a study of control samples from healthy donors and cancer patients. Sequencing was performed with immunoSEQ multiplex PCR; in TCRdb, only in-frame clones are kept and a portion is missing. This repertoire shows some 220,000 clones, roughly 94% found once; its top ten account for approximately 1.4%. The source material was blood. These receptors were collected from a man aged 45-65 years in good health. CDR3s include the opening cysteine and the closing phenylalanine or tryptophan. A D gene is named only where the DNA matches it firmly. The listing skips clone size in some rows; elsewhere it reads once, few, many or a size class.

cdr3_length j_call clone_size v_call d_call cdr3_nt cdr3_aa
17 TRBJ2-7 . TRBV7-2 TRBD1 TGTGCCAGCAGCTTTCGGACAGGGGACCTGAAAGCCTACGAGCAGTACTTC CASSFRTGDLKAYEQYF
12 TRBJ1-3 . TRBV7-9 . TGTGCCAGCAGCTTACTTGGAAACACCATATATTTT CASSLLGNTIYF
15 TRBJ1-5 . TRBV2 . TGTGCCAGCAGTGATCCCGGGCGCGGGAATCAGCCCCAGCATTTT CASSDPGRGNQPQHF
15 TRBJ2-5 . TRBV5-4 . TGTGCCAGCAGCCTCGCGAGGGCTTCGGGGGAGACCCAGTACTTC CASSLARASGETQYF
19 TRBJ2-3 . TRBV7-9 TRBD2 TGTGCCAGCAGTTCGACTAGCGGGGGGGCCTTCTGGGTCACAGATACGCAGTATTTT CASSSTSGGAFWVTDTQYF
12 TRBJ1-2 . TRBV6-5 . TGTGCCAGCAGTTTCCGATCAGGGGTGCGCACCTTC CASSFRSGVRTF
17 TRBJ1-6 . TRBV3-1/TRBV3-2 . TGTGCCAGCAGCCAAAGAGTGGCGGGGTTAGCAAATTCACCCCTCCACTTT CASSQRVAGLANSPLHF
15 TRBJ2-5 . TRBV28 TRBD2 TGTGCCGCTGAAGAACGGCGGGGGGCACGGGAGACCCAGTACTTC CAAEERRGARETQYF
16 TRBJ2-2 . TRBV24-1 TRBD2 TGTGCCACCAGTGATGGGAGCGGGGGCCTCACCGGGGAGCTGTTTTTT CATSDGSGGLTGELFF
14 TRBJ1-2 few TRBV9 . TGTGCCAGCAGCGTAGGGGAGGGGACGAATGGCTACACCTTC CASSVGEGTNGYTF
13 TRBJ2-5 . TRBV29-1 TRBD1 TGCAGCGCGCCCCGACAGGGAAAAGAGACCCAGTACTTC CSAPRQGKETQYF
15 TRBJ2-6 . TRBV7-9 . TGTGCCAGCAGCTTAGAGAACTCTGGGGCCAACGTCCTGACTTTC CASSLENSGANVLTF
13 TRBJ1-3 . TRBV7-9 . TGTGCCAGCATTCCCTCCTCTGGAAACACCATATATTTT CASIPSSGNTIYF
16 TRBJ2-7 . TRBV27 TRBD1 TGTGCCAGCAGTTTGCTGCCCGGGACAGGGGAACTCGAGCAGTACTTC CASSLLPGTGELEQYF
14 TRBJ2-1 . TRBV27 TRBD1 TGTGCCAGCAGTTCCGACAGGGGGTACAATGAGCAGTTCTTC CASSSDRGYNEQFF
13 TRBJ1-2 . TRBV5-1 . TGCGCCAGCAGCTTGGAGCTAGCGGATGGCTACACCTTC CASSLELADGYTF
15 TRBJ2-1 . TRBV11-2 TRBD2 TGTGCCAGCAGCTTGACTAGCGGGGGGTACAATGAGCAGTTCTTC CASSLTSGGYNEQFF
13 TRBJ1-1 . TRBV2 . TGTGCCAGCAGTCCTCAGGGTAACACTGAAGCTTTCTTT CASSPQGNTEAFF
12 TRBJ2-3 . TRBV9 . TGTGCCAGCAGCCAGAGTGCAGATACGCAGTATTTT CASSQSADTQYF
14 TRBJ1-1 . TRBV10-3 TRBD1 TGTGCCATCAGTGAGGACAGGGATTACACTGAAGCTTTCTTT CAISEDRDYTEAFF
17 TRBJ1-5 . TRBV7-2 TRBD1 TGTGCCAGCAGCTTAGCGCCGGGACAGGGATACAATCAGCCCCAGCATTTT CASSLAPGQGYNQPQHF
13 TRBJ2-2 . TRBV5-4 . TGTGCCAGCAGCTCCCAATTGGCCGGGGAGCTGTTTTTT CASSSQLAGELFF